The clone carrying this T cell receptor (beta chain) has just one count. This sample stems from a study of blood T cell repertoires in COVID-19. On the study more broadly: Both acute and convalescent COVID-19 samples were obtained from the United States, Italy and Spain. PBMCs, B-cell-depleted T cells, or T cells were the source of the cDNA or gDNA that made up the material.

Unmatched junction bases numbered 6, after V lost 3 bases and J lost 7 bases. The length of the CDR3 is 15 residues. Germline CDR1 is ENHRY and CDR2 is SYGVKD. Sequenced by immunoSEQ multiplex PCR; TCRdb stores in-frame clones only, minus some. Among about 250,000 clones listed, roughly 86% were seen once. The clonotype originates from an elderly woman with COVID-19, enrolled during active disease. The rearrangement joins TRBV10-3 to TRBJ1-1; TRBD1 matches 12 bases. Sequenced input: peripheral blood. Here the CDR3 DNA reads TGTGCCATCAGTGAAGGGACAGGGGGCCCGTTTGAAGCTTTCTTT. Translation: CAISEGTGGPFEAFF.